This T cell receptor (beta chain) comes out of a study of CD8+ T cells in alopecia areata. Study background: Patients received oral tofacitinib, 5 to 10 mg twice daily, for moderate-to-severe alopecia areata. The drug, tofacitinib, lasted 6 to 18 months, followed by 6 months off drug.

In each case, RNA was isolated and then reverse transcribed into cDNA as the sequencing template. Using immunoSEQ multiplex PCR, the repertoire was profiled, and TCRdb retains in-frame clones only, with some absent. The sample records under 4,500 clones, roughly 70% being singletons. The CDR3 is 11 residues long. Germline CDR1 reads GTSNPN; CDR2 reads SVGIG (reference sequence). The V and J ends lost 1 base and 5 bases respectively, with 5 bases between them. Treatment here: oral pan-JAK inhibitor, 5-10 mg twice daily. Researchers took lesional scalp punch biopsies and peripheral blood from people who were alopecia areata patients. Broader study findings: The study found higher clonality in lesional than normal scalp, especially in alopecia totalis/universalis. Scalp and blood samples kept many expanded lesional clones throughout tofacitinib.

Of note for this clone: Antigen: not known.

The sequences come from skin, collected at week 24, from a patient treated with tofacitinib. This chain connects TRBV30 to TRBJ1-1; no clear D. The origin of this receptor is a human donor with alopecia areata. The DNA of the CDR3 is TGTGCCTGGAGTGAAAGGACTGAAGCTTTCTTT. This codes for CAWSERTEAFF.